What follows are 25 T cell receptor beta chains derived from one specimen sequenced in a study of blood T cell repertoires in COVID-19 (dated by TCRdb to 2018 to 2020). Library prep was done by the immunoSEQ multiplex PCR assay. In TCRdb, the immuneACCESS table is reduced to in-frame sequences with V and J assigned. These tables do not hold every clone; where another copy was compared, an unresolved V gene accounts for under half, and the others remain unexplained. For this sample there are 200,000 to 250,000 clones; 80% to 85% appear just once. Less than 3.5% of the sample is in the top ten clones. The sequencing input was peripheral blood. These receptor sequences come from a woman aged 18-29 years with acute or convalescent COVID-19.

The chain employs TRBV19 and TRBJ1-1; D is uncertain. CDR3 size: 13 residues. Trimming stripped 7 bases from V and 4 bases from J, with 13 bases between. Germline-derived CDR1 and CDR2 are LNHDA and SQIVND (reference sequence). CDR3 DNA sequence: TGTGCCAGTACCAGAGAGTCGGGCACTGAAGCTTTCTTT. Its translation is CASTRESGTEAFF. The whole variable domain, remainder taken from reference TRBV19 and TRBJ1-1, is DGGITQSPKYLFRKEGQNVTLSCEQNLNHDAMYWYRQDPGQGLRLIYYSQIVNDFQKGDIAEGYSVSREKKESFPLTVTSAQKNPTAFYLCASTRESGTEAFFGQGTRLTVV.

The gene calls are TRBV28 and TRBJ1-2; the match to TRBD1 covers 8 bases. Trimming took 5 bases from V and 3 from J; bases not matched to a gene: 8. The CDR3 has 15 amino acids. CDR1 and CDR2 from the germline V gene are MDHEN and SYDVKM. CDR3 loop: CASSGGQALDYGYTF. In nucleotides, the CDR3 is TGTGCCAGCAGTGGGGGACAGGCCTTGGACTATGGCTACACCTTC.

This clone was observed a single time. The chain carries TRBV6-2 or TRBV6-3 and TRBJ2-2, with TRBD2 identical over 7 bases. Trimming took 6 bases from V and 3 from J; bases not matched to a gene: 7. This CDR3 is built from 15 residues. Germline V lookup: CDR1 MNHEY, CDR2 SVGEGT. CDR3 DNA: TGTGCCAGCAGCCCCGGGGGGACCTACACCGGGGAGCTGTTTTTT. The encoded protein is CASSPGGTYTGELFF.

The chain carries TRBV28 and TRBJ2-7; TRBD1 matches 7 bases. The CDR3 is 16 amino acids. CDR1 is MDHEN and CDR2 is SYDVKM in the germline V gene. Germline trimming cut 3 bases from V and 3 bases from J; bases unmatched to any gene: 11. CDR3 amino acids: CASSFGLRQGNYEQYF. The CDR3 DNA sequence: TGTGCCAGCAGTTTCGGCCTGCGACAGGGAAACTACGAGCAGTACTTC.

The chain uses TRBV7-3 and TRBJ1-1, with a weak D call TRBD1 (6 bases). There are 14 residues in the CDR3. The V gene's germline CDR1 is SGHTA and CDR2 FQGTGA. Trimming pared 6 bases from V and 5 bases from J, leaving 16 bases between. The CDR3 reads CASSPDRHVTEAFF. CDR3 bases: TGTGCCAGCAGTCCCGACAGGCATGTTACTGAAGCTTTCTTT.

This chain uses TRBV19 with TRBJ2-6, with D possibly TRBD1 on 6 matching bases. This CDR3 has 16 amino acids. Per the germline V gene, CDR1 is LNHDA and CDR2 is SQIVND (reference sequence). V lost 5 bases and J 0 bases, leaving 11 bases between the germline ends. The CDR3 DNA reads TGTGCCAGTAGTGGGGGACAAGTCTCTGGGGCCAACGTCCTGACTTTC. It translates to CASSGGQVSGANVLTF.

The table lists this clone with a few counts. Within the sample, other DNA sequences also encode this same CDR3. The V call is TRBV28, the J call TRBJ2-7; D gene uncertain. CDR1 and CDR2 from the germline V gene are MDHEN and SYDVKM. This CDR3 comprises 11 residues. Trimming took 5 bases from V and 4 from J, leaving 6 bases between them. The CDR3 protein is CASSDSYEQYF. CDR3 nucleotide sequence: TGTGCCAGCAGTGACTCATACGAGCAGTACTTC.

The J gene is TRBJ1-6, the V gene TRBV6-5; TRBD1 might be the D (6 bases). From germline, CDR1 is MNHEY and CDR2 SVGAGI. Trimming left V 6 bases short and J 6 bases short, with 15 bases between. CDR3 size: 15 residues. The CDR3 region is CASSPRTVINSPLHF. The CDR3 bases are TGTGCCAGCAGCCCGCGGACAGTTATTAATTCACCCCTCCACTTT.

The sample holds many counts of this clone. This chain links TRBV20-1 with TRBJ1-1; D gene unclear. Trimming shortened V by 4 bases and J by 11 bases, and 11 bases separated the two germline ends. Germline lookup yields CDR1 DFQATT and CDR2 SNEGSKA (reference sequence). The CDR3 extends over 10 amino acids. CDR3 nucleotide sequence: TGCAGTGCTACCCAAACTTACGCTTTCTTT. This translates into CSATQTYAFF.

The chain employs TRBV11-2 and TRBJ2-1; TRBD1 might be the D (5 bases). The CDR3 is 12 amino acids. Germline assignment: CDR1 SGHAT and CDR2 FQNNGV. Trimming stripped 7 bases from V and 3 bases from J, with 7 bases between. The CDR3, as DNA: TGTGCCAGCAAGACAGACTACAATGAGCAGTTCTTC. As protein: CASKTDYNEQFF.

This rearrangement joins TRBV15 to TRBJ1-4, with 11 bases fitting TRBD1. Trimming took 5 bases from V and 11 from J; bases not matched to a gene: 13. The germline CDR1 and CDR2 sequences are LNHNV and YYDKDF (reference sequence). The CDR3 sequence is 16 residues long. The CDR3 DNA reads as TGTGCCACCAGCCGAGGGGACGGGACAGGGGGTGTGAAACTGTTTTTT. Translating it yields CATSRGDGTGGVKLFF. The variable domain in full, with the rest retrieved from reference TRBV15 and TRBJ1-4, is DAMVIQNPRYQVTQFGKPVTLSCSQTLNHNVMYWYQQKSSQAPKLLFHYYDKDFNNEADTPDNFQSRRPNTSFCFLDIRSPGLGDTAMYLCATSRGDGTGGVKLFFGSGTQLSVL.

The V and J genes are TRBV6-5 and TRBJ1-5; TRBD1 agrees at 7 bases. The CDR3 is made up of 15 amino acids. Per the germline V gene, CDR1 is MNHEY and CDR2 is SVGAGI. Trimming removed 6 bases from V and 2 bases from J; junction bases left unmatched: 7. Here the CDR3 DNA reads TGTGCCAGCAGGGGGATAGGACAGGGCAATCAGCCCCAGCATTTT. It specifies CASRGIGQGNQPQHF.

This chain connects TRBV12-3 or TRBV12-4 to TRBJ1-1; TRBD1 might be the D (5 bases). The CDR3 has 13 amino acids. The germline V and J ends were trimmed by 1 base and 12 bases, with 15 bases remaining between them. CDR3: CASSLGARGVTFF. CDR3 nucleotide sequence: TGTGCCAGCAGTTTAGGGGCTCGGGGGGTAACTTTCTTT.

CDR3 loop: CASRQSRTGIKTQYF. The CDR3 coding sequence is TGTGCCAGCAGGCAAAGCCGGACAGGGATTAAGACGCAGTATTTT. This chain links TRBV6-5 with TRBJ2-3; TRBD1 matches at 8 bases. The CDR3 spans 15 residues. V lost 6 bases, J lost 9 bases, and 14 bases stayed unmatched. Germline V gene data show CDR1 as MNHEY and CDR2 as SVGAGI.

The V and J genes are TRBV6-2 or TRBV6-3 and TRBJ1-2, with TRBD1 matching 9 bases. After removal of 0 bases from V and 7 bases from J, the junction contained 3 bases not matched to a gene. The germline V gene encodes CDR1 MNHEY and CDR2 SVGEGT. The CDR3 extends over 14 amino acids. The CDR3 DNA sequence: TGTGCCAGCAGTTACTCTTGGGACAGGGCTGGCTACACCTTC. Protein: CASSYSWDRAGYTF.

The V call is TRBV5-8, the J call TRBJ1-6; D perhaps matches TRBD1 (5 bases). The germline gives CDR1 SGHTS, CDR2 YDEGEE. Trimming took off 4 bases at V and 4 bases at J, with 15 bases between the two ends. This CDR3 is 16 amino acids long. The CDR3 region has the DNA TGTGCCAGCAGCCGATACTCGGGGGAGTATAATTCACCCCTCCACTTT. Its translation: CASSRYSGEYNSPLHF.

The chain recombines TRBV13 with TRBJ2-5; perhaps TRBD1 as D (5 bases). This CDR3 comprises 16 residues. Deletions cut 4 bases from V and 4 bases from J, with 19 bases between. CDR1 and CDR2 (germline): PRHDT, FYEKMQ (reference sequence). CDR3: CASSSRQGLVGETQYF. CDR3 nucleotides: TGTGCCAGCAGCTCGCGCCAGGGTTTGGTGGGAGAGACCCAGTACTTC. The variable domain in full, completed from reference TRBV13 and TRBJ2-5, reads AAGVIQSPRHLIKEKRETATLKCYPIPRHDTVYWYQQGPGQDPQFLISFYEKMQSDKGSIPDRFSAQQFSDYHSELNMSSLELGDSALYFCASSSRQGLVGETQYFGPGTRLLVL.

The gene calls are TRBV18 and TRBJ1-1, with D unresolved. This CDR3 is 14 amino acids long. Germline CDR1 is KGHSH and CDR2 is LQKENI. Deletions cut 2 bases from V and 5 bases from J, with 12 bases between. CDR3 bases: TGTGCCAGCTCACCAGACGGAGGATGGACTGAAGCTTTCTTT. Residues: CASSPDGGWTEAFF.

The chain joins TRBV7-3 to TRBJ2-2; no definite D call. The CDR3 is made up of 13 amino acids. The germline CDR1 and CDR2 sequences are SGHTA and FQGTGA. The V end lost 6 bases, the J end lost 1 base, and 6 bases lay between the germline ends. This CDR3 is CASSRGNTGELFF. Here the CDR3 DNA reads TGTGCCAGCAGTCGAGGGAACACCGGGGAGCTGTTTTTT.

The CDR3 here is CASSGGISGNTIYF. CDR3 DNA sequence: TGCGCCAGCAGCGGAGGGATCTCTGGAAACACCATATATTTT. The chain uses TRBV5-1 and TRBJ1-3, with D unresolved. Between the trimmed V and J ends, which lost 4 bases and 0 bases, there was a span of 8 bases. The germline V gene has CDR1 SGHRS and CDR2 YFSETQ. The CDR3 extends over 14 amino acids.

This clone has more than one count but fewer than ten. V and J are TRBV6-5 and TRBJ2-7; D ambiguous. The V end lost 4 bases, the J end lost 6 bases, and 10 bases lay between the germline ends. The CDR3 loop spans 12 amino acids. Germline loops: CDR1 MNHEY, CDR2 SVGAGI. The CDR3 bases are TGTGCCAGCAGTTCCCGCCCGGGCGAGCAGTACTTC. It specifies CASSSRPGEQYF.

The chain employs TRBV18 and TRBJ2-2; 7 bases are a match to TRBD2. After removal of 1 base from V and 3 bases from J, the junction contained 5 bases not matched to a gene. The CDR3 is 16 amino acids. Germline V gene sequence: CDR1 KGHSH, CDR2 LQKENI. The CDR3 region has the DNA TGTGCCAGCTCACCACGGAGCGGGATCGACACCGGGGAGCTGTTTTTT. Translating it yields CASSPRSGIDTGELFF. The full variable domain, with the rest looked up from reference TRBV18 and TRBJ2-2, is NAGVMQNPRHLVRRRGQEARLRCSPMKGHSHVYWYRQLPEEGLKFMVYLQKENIIDESGMPKERFSAEFPKEGPSILRIQQVVRGDSAAYFCASSPRSGIDTGELFFGEGSRLTVL.

The chain is built from TRBV28 and TRBJ2-7; TRBD1 agrees at 9 bases. Per germline, CDR1 MDHEN and CDR2 SYDVKM. The CDR3 sequence is 14 residues long. J gave up 7 bases and V 3 bases, and 7 bases lay outside the gene matches. The CDR3: CASSLGTGYREQYF. CDR3 bases: TGTGCCAGCAGTTTGGGGACAGGGTACCGGGAGCAGTACTTC.

The J gene is TRBJ2-2, the V gene TRBV2; D might be TRBD1 (5 bases). The CDR3 totals 15 residues. Trimming stripped 4 bases from V and 0 bases from J, with 9 bases between. The V gene's germline CDR1 is SNHLY and CDR2 FYNNEI. The CDR3 region is CASSVDSANTGELFF. The CDR3 DNA sequence: TGTGCCAGCAGTGTAGACAGCGCGAACACCGGGGAGCTGTTTTTT.

The chain combines TRBV28 with TRBJ2-1; D ambiguous. Germline CDR1 is MDHEN and CDR2 is SYDVKM. V was cut by 3 bases and J by 6 bases, with 12 bases left in between. The CDR3 consists of 14 residues. The CDR3 DNA follows: TGTGCCAGCAGTTTTTTCGGTTTTCCCAATGAGCAGTTCTTC. It is translated as CASSFFGFPNEQFF.